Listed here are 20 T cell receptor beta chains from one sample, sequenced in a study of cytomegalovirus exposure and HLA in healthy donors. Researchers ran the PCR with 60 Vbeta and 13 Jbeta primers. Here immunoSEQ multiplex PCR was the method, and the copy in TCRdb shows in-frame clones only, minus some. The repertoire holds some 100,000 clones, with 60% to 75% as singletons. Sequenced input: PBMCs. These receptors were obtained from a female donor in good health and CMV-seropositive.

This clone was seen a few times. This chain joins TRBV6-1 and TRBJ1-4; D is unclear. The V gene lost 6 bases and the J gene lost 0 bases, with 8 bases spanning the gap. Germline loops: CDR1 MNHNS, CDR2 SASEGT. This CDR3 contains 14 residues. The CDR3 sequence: CASSPQTTNEKLFF. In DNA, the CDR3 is TGTGCCAGCAGCCCACAGACAACTAATGAAAAACTGTTTTTT.

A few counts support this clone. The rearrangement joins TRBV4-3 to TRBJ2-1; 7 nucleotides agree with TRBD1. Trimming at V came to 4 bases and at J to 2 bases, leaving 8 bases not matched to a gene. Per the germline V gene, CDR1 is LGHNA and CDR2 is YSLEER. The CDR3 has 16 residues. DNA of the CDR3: TGCGCCAGCAGCCGAGATCCCGGGACAGCCTACAATGAGCAGTTCTTC. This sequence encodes CASSRDPGTAYNEQFF.

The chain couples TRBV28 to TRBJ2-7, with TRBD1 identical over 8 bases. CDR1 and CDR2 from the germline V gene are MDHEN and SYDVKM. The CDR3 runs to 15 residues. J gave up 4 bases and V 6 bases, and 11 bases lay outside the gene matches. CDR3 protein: CASRNRGQAKYEQYF. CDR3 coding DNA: TGTGCCAGCAGAAACAGGGGACAGGCGAAGTACGAGCAGTACTTC.

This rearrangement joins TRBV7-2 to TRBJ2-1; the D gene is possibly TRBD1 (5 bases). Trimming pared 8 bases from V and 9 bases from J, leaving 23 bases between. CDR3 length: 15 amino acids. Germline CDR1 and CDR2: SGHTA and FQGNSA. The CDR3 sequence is CASDNPRERSGEQFF. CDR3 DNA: TGTGCCAGCGACAATCCCAGGGAAAGGAGTGGTGAGCAGTTCTTC.

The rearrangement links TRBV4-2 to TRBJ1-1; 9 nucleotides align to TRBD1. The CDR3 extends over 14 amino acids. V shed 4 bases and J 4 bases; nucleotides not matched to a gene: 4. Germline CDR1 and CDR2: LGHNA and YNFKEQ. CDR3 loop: CASSRDRESTEAFF. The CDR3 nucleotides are TGTGCCAGCAGCCGGGACAGGGAAAGCACTGAAGCTTTCTTT.

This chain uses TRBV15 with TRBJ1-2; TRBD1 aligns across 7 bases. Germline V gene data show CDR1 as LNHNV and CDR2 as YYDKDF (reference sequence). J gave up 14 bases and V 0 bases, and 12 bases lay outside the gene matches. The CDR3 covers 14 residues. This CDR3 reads CATSREFGQAVETF. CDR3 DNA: TGTGCCACCAGCAGAGAGTTTGGACAGGCAGTCGAAACCTTC.

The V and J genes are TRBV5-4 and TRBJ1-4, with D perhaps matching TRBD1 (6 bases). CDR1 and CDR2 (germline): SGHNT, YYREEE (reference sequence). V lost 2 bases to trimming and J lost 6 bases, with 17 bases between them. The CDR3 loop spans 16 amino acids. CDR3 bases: TGTGCCAGCAGCTTTGGCGGACACCCAGGGGATGAAAAACTGTTTTTT. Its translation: CASSFGGHPGDEKLFF.

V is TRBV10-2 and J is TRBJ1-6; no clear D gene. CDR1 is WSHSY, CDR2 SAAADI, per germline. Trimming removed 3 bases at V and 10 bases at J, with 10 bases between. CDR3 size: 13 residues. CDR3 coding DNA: TGCGCCAGCAGTGACCCGGGAAGCTCACCCCTCCACTTT. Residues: CASSDPGSSPLHF.

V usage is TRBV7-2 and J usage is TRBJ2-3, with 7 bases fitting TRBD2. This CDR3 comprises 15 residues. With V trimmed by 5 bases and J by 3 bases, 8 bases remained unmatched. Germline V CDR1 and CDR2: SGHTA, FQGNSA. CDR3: CASSTRGVHTDTQYF. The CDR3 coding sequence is TGTGCCAGCAGCACTCGGGGGGTCCATACAGATACGCAGTATTTT.

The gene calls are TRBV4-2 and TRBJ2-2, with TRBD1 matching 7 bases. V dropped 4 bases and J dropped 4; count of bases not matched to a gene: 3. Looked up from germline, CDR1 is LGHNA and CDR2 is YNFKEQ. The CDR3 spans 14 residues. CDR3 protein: CASSPRQGTGELFF. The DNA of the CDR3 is TGTGCCAGCAGCCCCCGACAGGGCACCGGGGAGCTGTTTTTT.

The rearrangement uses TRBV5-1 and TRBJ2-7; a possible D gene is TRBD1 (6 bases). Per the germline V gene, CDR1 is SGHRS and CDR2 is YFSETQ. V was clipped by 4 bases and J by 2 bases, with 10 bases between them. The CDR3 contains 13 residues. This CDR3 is CASSPPGAYEQYF. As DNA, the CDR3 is TGCGCCAGCAGCCCCCCAGGGGCCTACGAGCAGTACTTC.

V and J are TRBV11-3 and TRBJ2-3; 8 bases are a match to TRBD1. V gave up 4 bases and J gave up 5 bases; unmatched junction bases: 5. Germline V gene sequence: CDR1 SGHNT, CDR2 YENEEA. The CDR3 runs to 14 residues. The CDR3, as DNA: TGTGCCAGCAGCTCCGGGACAGGCAAAGATACGCAGTATTTT. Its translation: CASSSGTGKDTQYF.

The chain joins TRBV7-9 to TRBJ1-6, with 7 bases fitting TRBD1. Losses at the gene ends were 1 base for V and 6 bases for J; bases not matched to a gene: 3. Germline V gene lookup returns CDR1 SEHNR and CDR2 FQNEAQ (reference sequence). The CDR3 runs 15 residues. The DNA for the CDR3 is TGTGCCAGCAGCTTAGGACAGGGACCTAATTCACCCCTCCACTTT. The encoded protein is CASSLGQGPNSPLHF. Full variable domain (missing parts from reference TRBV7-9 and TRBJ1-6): DTGVSQNPRHKITKRGQNVTFRCDPISEHNRLYWYRQTLGQGPEFLTYFQNEAQLEKSRLLSDRFSAERPKGSFSTLEIQRTEQGDSAMYLCASSLGQGPNSPLHFGNGTRLTVT.

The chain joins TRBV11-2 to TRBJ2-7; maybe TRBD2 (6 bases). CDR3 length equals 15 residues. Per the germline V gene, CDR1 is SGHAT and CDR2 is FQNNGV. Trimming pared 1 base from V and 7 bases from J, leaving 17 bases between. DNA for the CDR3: TGTGCCAGCAGCTTAGTGGCGGGACTGGCTGGGGAGCAGTACTTC. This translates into CASSLVAGLAGEQYF. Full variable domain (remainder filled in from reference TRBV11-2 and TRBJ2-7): EAGVAQSPRYKIIEKRQSVAFWCNPISGHATLYWYQQILGQGPKLLIQFQNNGVVDDSQLPKDRFSAERLKGVDSTLKIQPAKLEDSAVYLCASSLVAGLAGEQYFGPGTRLTVT.

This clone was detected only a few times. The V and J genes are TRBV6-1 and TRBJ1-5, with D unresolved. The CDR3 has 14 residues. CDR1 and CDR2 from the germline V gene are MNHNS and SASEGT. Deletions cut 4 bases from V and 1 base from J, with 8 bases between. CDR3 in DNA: TGTGCCAGCAGTGGGGCCTCGAGCAATCAGCCCCAGCATTTT. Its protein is CASSGASSNQPQHF.

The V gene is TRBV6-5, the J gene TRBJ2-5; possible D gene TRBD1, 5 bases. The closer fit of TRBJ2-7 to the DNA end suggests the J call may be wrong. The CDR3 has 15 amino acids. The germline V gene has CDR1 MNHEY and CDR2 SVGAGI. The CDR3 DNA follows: TGTGCCAGCAGTTACTCTATCACCAGGGTCCACGAGCAGTACTTC. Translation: CASSYSITRVHEQYF.

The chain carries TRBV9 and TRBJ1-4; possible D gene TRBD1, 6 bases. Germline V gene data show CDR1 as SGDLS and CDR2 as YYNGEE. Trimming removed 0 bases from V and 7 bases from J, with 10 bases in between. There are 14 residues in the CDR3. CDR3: CASSVEVGAEKLFF. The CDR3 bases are TGTGCCAGCAGCGTAGAGGTGGGGGCTGAAAAACTGTTTTTT. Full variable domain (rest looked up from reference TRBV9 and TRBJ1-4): DSGVTQTPKHLITATGQRVTLRCSPRSGDLSVYWYQQSLDQGLQFLIQYYNGEERAKGNILERFSAQQFPDLHSELNLSSLELGDSALYFCASSVEVGAEKLFFGSGTQLSVL.

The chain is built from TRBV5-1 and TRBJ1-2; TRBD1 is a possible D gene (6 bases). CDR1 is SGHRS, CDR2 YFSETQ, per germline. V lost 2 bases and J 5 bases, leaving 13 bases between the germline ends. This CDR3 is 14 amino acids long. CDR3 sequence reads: CASSLGQFSYGYTF. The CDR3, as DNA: TGCGCCAGCAGCTTAGGACAGTTTAGTTATGGCTACACCTTC.

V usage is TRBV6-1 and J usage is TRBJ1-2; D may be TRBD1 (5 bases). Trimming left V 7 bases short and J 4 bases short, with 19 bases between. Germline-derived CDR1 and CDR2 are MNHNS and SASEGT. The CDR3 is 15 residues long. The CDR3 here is CASTRVGSGAYGYTF. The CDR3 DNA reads TGTGCCAGCACTAGAGTGGGGAGCGGGGCCTATGGCTACACCTTC.

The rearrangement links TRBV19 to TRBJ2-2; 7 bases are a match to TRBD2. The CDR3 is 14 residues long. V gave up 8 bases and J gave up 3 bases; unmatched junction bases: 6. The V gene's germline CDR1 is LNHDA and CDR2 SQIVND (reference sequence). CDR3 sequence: CASGGRADTGELFF. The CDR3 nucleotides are TGTGCCAGTGGAGGGAGGGCGGACACCGGGGAGCTGTTTTTT. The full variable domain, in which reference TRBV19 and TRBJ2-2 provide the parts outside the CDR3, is DGGITQSPKYLFRKEGQNVTLSCEQNLNHDAMYWYRQDPGQGLRLIYYSQIVNDFQKGDIAEGYSVSREKKESFPLTVTSAQKNPTAFYLCASGGRADTGELFFGEGSRLTVL.